A selection of T cell receptor beta chains follows, all from one sample in a study of T-cell reconstitution after alpha-beta-depleted transplantation in children. TCRdb itself ran the PCR reads through MiXCR, one entry per CDR3 protein. The sample has a few hundred thousand distinct CDR3 sequences; 25% to 30% are singletons. Sequencing used PBMCs, obtained before TCRalphabeta/CD19-depleted stem cell transplant. The receptors were gathered from a boy under two years old with Wiskott-Aldrich syndrome, due to receive a stem cell transplant. The CDR3 runs from the conserved cysteine through the conserved F or W. The D gene is left open where the match is weak. Some rows have no size entry. The others give once, few or many, or a class for an expanded clone.

TRBV12-3/TRBV12-4	TRBJ1-3	TRBD1	NA	15	TGTGCCAGCAGTTGGCCGACAGGGGCTGGAAACACCATATATTTT	CASSWPTGAGNTIYF
TRBV5-1	TRBJ2-1	TRBD2	NA	13	TGCGCCAGCAGCTTGGGACTAGCGGGAGGGCCTCTCTTC	CASSLGLAGGPLF
TRBV27	TRBJ1-3	NA	NA	16	TGTGCCAGCAGCCCCCCGCGGTGGGGGACTGGAAACACCATATATTTT	CASSPPRWGTGNTIYF
TRBV24-1	TRBJ2-1	NA	NA	18	TGTGCCACCAGTGATTTCGGGCTTACACTAATTCCACATAATGAGCAGTTCTTC	CATSDFGLTLIPHNEQFF
TRBV27	TRBJ2-2	NA	NA	16	TGTGCCAGCAGGCTGACTGGACTACTGAACACCGGGGAGCTGTTTTTT	CASRLTGLLNTGELFF
TRBV7-2	TRBJ1-4	TRBD1	few	15	TGTGCCAGCAGCTTCCGGCAGGGGGATGGTGAAAAACTGTTTTTT	CASSFRQGDGEKLFF
TRBV7-2	TRBJ1-2	TRBD1	few	15	TGTGCCAGCAGTATAACAGGGGCCTGGAACTATGGCTACACCTTC	CASSITGAWNYGYTF
TRBV5-5	TRBJ2-3	NA	few	17	TGTGCCAGCAGCCGCCGACAGGCCACCCTATCCACAGATACGCAGTATTTT	CASSRRQATLSTDTQYF
TRBV7-9	TRBJ1-4	TRBD1	NA	15	TGTGCCAGCAGCCGACTTGGACAGGGGAATGAAAAACTGTTTTTT	CASSRLGQGNEKLFF
TRBV28	TRBJ2-1	NA	NA	16	TGTGCCAGCAGTTTACGGGGGGCGGGGCCCTACAATGAGCAGTTCTTC	CASSLRGAGPYNEQFF
TRBV5-1	TRBJ2-7	TRBD2	few	15	TGCGCCAGCAGCTCGGGGGGTGGTAGCGGCTACGAGCAGTACTTC	CASSSGGGSGYEQYF
TRBV12-3/TRBV12-4	TRBJ2-7	TRBD1	few	15	TGTGCCAGCAGCCCAACCGGGACAGGACTCTACGAGCAGTACTTC	CASSPTGTGLYEQYF
TRBV20-1	TRBJ2-1	TRBD1	NA	13	TGCAGTGCTAGAAGGACAGGTAGCAATGAGCAGTTCTTC	CSARRTGSNEQFF
TRBV5-1	TRBJ2-3	NA	few	14	TGCGCCAGCTCCCAGGACGCTTCGTCCGATACGCAGTATTTT	CASSQDASSDTQYF
TRBV5-1	TRBJ2-1	TRBD1	few	13	TGCGCCACCACATCAACAGGGGCCAATGAGCAGTTCTTC	CATTSTGANEQFF
TRBV9	TRBJ2-7	NA	few	13	TGTGCCAGCAGCGTAGATCCTACCCTCGAGCAGTACTTC	CASSVDPTLEQYF
TRBV5-1	TRBJ2-1	TRBD2	few	15	TGCGCCAGCGCCCTACTAGCGGGAGGGTTCTATGAGCAGTTCTTC	CASALLAGGFYEQFF
TRBV2	TRBJ2-5	TRBD2	NA	14	TGTGCCAGCAGTGGACGGACTAGCGACGAGACCCAGTACTTC	CASSGRTSDETQYF
TRBV20-1	TRBJ1-1	TRBD1	NA	14	TGCAGTGCTAGAGATACGGGCAGGGGGCTGGAGGCTTTCTTT	CSARDTGRGLEAFF
TRBV25-1	TRBJ2-3	NA	few	13	TGTGCCAGCAGTCAAGGGGGGGAAGATACGCAGTATTTT	CASSQGGEDTQYF
TRBV30	TRBJ2-3	NA	few	12	TGTGCCTGGAGTACCCGAACAGATACGCAGTATTTT	CAWSTRTDTQYF
TRBV7-9	TRBJ2-1	TRBD2	few	16	TGTGCCAGCAGCTTAGTTACGCCTAGCGGGAGGAATGAGCAGTTCTTC	CASSLVTPSGRNEQFF
TRBV6-5	TRBJ1-4	NA	NA	15	TGTGCCAGCAGTTACCTTGGGAAAGGGAATGAAAAACTGTTTTTT	CASSYLGKGNEKLFF
TRBV7-2	TRBJ2-3	TRBD2	few	16	TGTGCCAGCAGCTACCGTACTAGCGGAGGAGGTAATACGCAGTATTTT	CASSYRTSGGGNTQYF
TRBV20-1	TRBJ1-6	NA	few	13	TGCAGTGCTAGCCGCAGAGTATTTTCACCCCTCCACTTT	CSASRRVFSPLHF
TRBV5-5	TRBJ1-5	NA	NA	14	TGTGCCAGCAGCTTGGATGGGGGATGGGGGCCCCAGCATTTT	CASSLDGGWGPQHF
TRBV12-3/TRBV12-4	TRBJ2-6	NA	few	14	TGTGCCACCAGGGGCTTTTCTGGGGCCAACGTCCTGACTTTC	CATRGFSGANVLTF
TRBV5-1	TRBJ2-6	TRBD1	NA	19	TGCGCCAGCAGCCCCGGCGTAGGACAGGGAGATTTTGGGGCCAACGTCCTGACTTTC	CASSPGVGQGDFGANVLTF
TRBV20-1	TRBJ1-2	NA	NA	11	TGCAGTGCTAGATTGGGGAACGGCTACACCTTC	CSARLGNGYTF
TRBV5-1	TRBJ2-2	NA	many	15	TGCGCCAGCAGCTTGCGTGCCCCGAACACCGGGGAGCTGTTTTTT	CASSLRAPNTGELFF
TRBV18	TRBJ2-7	NA	few	11	TGTGCCAGCTCACCAAAAAACGAGCAGTACTTC	CASSPKNEQYF
TRBV20-1	TRBJ2-7	NA	NA	13	TGCAGTGCTACGGACTGGAGTGGATACGAGCAGTACTTC	CSATDWSGYEQYF
TRBV20-1	TRBJ2-3	TRBD2	NA	16	TGCAGTGTTCAACCGGGACTAGCGGGCTACCCAGATACGCAGTATTTT	CSVQPGLAGYPDTQYF
TRBV20-1	TRBJ2-3	NA	NA	14	TGCAGTGGGGAGACGGCCGCCTTCACAGATACGCAGTATTTT	CSGETAAFTDTQYF